Detailed here is one TCR beta chain. Its matching antigen is unknown. Some clones are missing from TCRdb's copy, which holds only in-frame ones; the method was immunoSEQ multiplex PCR. The sample lists over 100,000 clones, approximately 91% occurring once. These data are taken from a study of T cell responses to AZD1222 COVID-19 vaccine. Study conclusions and caveats: Samples come after the peak T cell response, not at day 14.

CDR1 and CDR2 from the germline V gene are KGHSH and LQKENI. The CDR3 runs to 13 residues. Trimming cost V 1 base and J 4 bases, with 4 bases left between them. The sample consisted of peripheral blood, taken 28 days after the second AZD1222 dose. The TCR comes from an adult who received the AZD1222 COVID-19 vaccine. The chain links TRBV18 to TRBJ1-4; no firm D call. For the CDR3, the DNA is TGTGCCAGCTCACCACTAGTTAATGAAAAACTGTTTTTT. Protein: CASSPLVNEKLFF.